This T cell receptor beta chain is from a study of blood T cell repertoires in COVID-19. The CDR3 is made up of 17 amino acids. V shed 0 bases and J shed 0 bases, with 16 bases lying between them. Germline CDR1 is SGHRS and CDR2 is YFSETQ. The repertoire was sequenced with immunoSEQ multiplex PCR; TCRdb's copy has only in-frame clones and lacks some. The table has around 300,000 clones, under 90% seen once; the top ten hold 1.7%. The clonotype comes from a middle-aged woman who had recovered from COVID-19. The J gene is TRBJ2-7, the V gene TRBV5-1, with D possibly matching TRBD1 (6 bases). The sample was PBMCs or T cells enriched from blood (not recorded which). CDR3 amino acids: CASSLGGPGHLSYEQYF. CDR3 sequence (DNA): TGCGCCAGCAGCTTGGGAGGGCCGGGACACCTCTCCTACGAGCAGTACTTC.